The clone carrying this T cell receptor beta chain was detected ten times or more. Regarding time point: newly diagnosed GD, antithyroid drugs for less than 3 months. PBMC RNA was the source of the TCR library. Researchers made TCR beta libraries by using iRepertoire HTBI primers and running Arm-PCR on CDR3 regions. One entry per CDR3 protein, called by TCRdb with MiXCR from the multiplex PCR reads. The data show around 500,000 distinct CDR3 sequences, 13% seen once. This record belongs to a study of regulatory T cells in long-lasting Graves disease. The CDR3 consists of 15 residues. Germline CDR1 DFQATT, CDR2 SNEGSKA (reference sequence). These same data were also listed under a study on T cells in Graves' hyperthyroidism and ophthalmopathy. From that report: Initially, a first-round RT-PCR of the TCR CDR3 employed the HTBI primer set.

The rearrangement joins TRBV20-1 to TRBJ1-4; 10 nucleotides line up with TRBD1. The sequencing here drew on peripheral blood mononuclear cells (PBMCs), taken at new diagnosis, from a patient treated with antithyroid drugs. This clonotype was sampled from a man under 40 with Graves disease. The CDR3 protein is CGWRPTGGMRVELFF. The CDR3 nucleotides are TGCGGCTGGAGGCCGACAGGGGGCATGCGTGTGGAACTGTTTTTT.